These 18 T cell receptor beta chains originate from one sample sequenced in a study of T cells after yellow fever vaccination. Using its own MiXCR run on the 5' RACE reads, TCRdb lists one record per CDR3 protein. The sample lists some 600,000 distinct CDR3 sequences, roughly a sixth occurring once. Sequenced here: PBMCs, sampled 4 to 5 days after the first yellow fever vaccination. The receptors shown here come from a young man who received the YFV17D yellow fever vaccine.

The rearrangement joins TRBV6-2 or TRBV6-3 to TRBJ2-2; TRBD1 is a possible D gene (5 bases). The length of the CDR3 is 14 residues. Germline V gene sequence: CDR1 MNHEY, CDR2 SVGEGT. With 6 bases removed from V and 9 bases from J, the gap between germline ends came to 17 bases. CDR3 loop: CASSPETAFWELFF. CDR3 DNA: TGTGCCAGCAGCCCCGAGACAGCATTCTGGGAGCTGTTTTTT.

V and J are TRBV3-1 and TRBJ1-5; 7 positions match TRBD1. CDR1 and CDR2 from the germline V gene are LGHDT and YNNKEL (reference sequence). The CDR3 loop spans 15 amino acids. The trim removed 1 base at V and 7 bases at J, leaving 7 bases unmatched. The CDR3: CASSQGITGDQPQHF. CDR3 DNA sequence: TGTGCCAGCAGCCAAGGCATTACAGGGGACCAGCCCCAGCATTTT.

This clonotype was counted between two and nine times. The chain has TRBV4-1 and TRBJ1-2, with D perhaps matching TRBD1 (5 bases). Germline V gives CDR1 MGHRA, CDR2 YSYEKL. CDR3 length: 13 residues. V was pared by 2 bases and J by 8 bases, with 12 bases between. The CDR3 DNA sequence: TGCGCCAGCAGCCAACCGCAGGGTGGGGGCTACACCTTC. Its translation: CASSQPQGGGYTF.

V is TRBV20-1 and J is TRBJ2-7; 7 positions agree with TRBD2. The CDR3 sequence is 17 residues long. V was pared by 4 bases and J by 2 bases, with 17 bases of the junction left unmatched. Germline lookup yields CDR1 DFQATT and CDR2 SNEGSKA (reference sequence). The CDR3 bases are TGCAGTGCTAAACTTGGGAGTAGGGGACTAATCCCCTACGAGCAGTACGTC. It specifies CSAKLGSRGLIPYEQYV.

This clonotype came up once. The chain links TRBV3-1 to TRBJ1-2; TRBD1 matches at 8 bases. CDR1 is LGHDT, CDR2 YNNKEL, per germline (reference sequence). The J segment lost 6 bases and the V segment lost 2 bases, leaving 2 bases of the junction unmatched. This CDR3 contains 13 residues. The chain's CDR3 is CASSQQGANGYTF. CDR3 coding DNA: TGTGCCAGCAGCCAACAGGGGGCGAATGGCTACACCTTC.

With regard to this clonotype: This may arise from a read error, as a much more abundant clone is one base away. J is TRBJ2-3 and V is TRBV20-1, with D possibly TRBD1 on 6 matching bases. Trimming took off 2 bases at V and 3 bases at J, with 9 bases between the two ends. The CDR3 has 13 amino acids. CDR1 and CDR2 from the germline V gene are DFQATT and SNEGSKA (reference sequence). The CDR3 region is CSARTGCTDTQYF. As DNA, the CDR3 is TGCAGTGCTAGAACAGGGTGTACAGATACGCAGTATTTT.

This clonotype was observed a few times. The chain links TRBV25-1 to TRBJ2-3, with 7 positions matching TRBD1. The CDR3 consists of 16 residues. The junction had 12 bases not matched to a gene; V was cut back by 5 bases and J by 4 bases. Germline V gene lookup returns CDR1 MGHDK and CDR2 SYGVNS. The CDR3 protein is CASSPYRGRRADTQYF. CDR3 sequence (DNA): TGTGCCAGCAGTCCCTACAGGGGCAGGCGGGCAGATACGCAGTATTTT.

This clonotype occurred a few times. The chain uses TRBV6-6 and TRBJ2-5; D is undetermined. Trimming cost V 2 bases and J 5 bases, with 9 bases left between them. CDR3 length equals 13 residues. Germline V lookup: CDR1 MNHNY, CDR2 SVGAGI (reference sequence). Here the CDR3 reads CASSYGVKETQYF. The CDR3 DNA follows: TGTGCCAGCAGTTACGGGGTTAAGGAGACCCAGTACTTC.

This clonotype was counted ten times or more. The chain is built from TRBV2 and TRBJ1-4, with D unresolved. Germline CDR1 and CDR2: SNHLY and FYNNEI. CDR3 length: 12 amino acids. Deletions cut 5 bases from V and 7 bases from J, with 8 bases between. The CDR3 protein is CASSLSREKLFF. The CDR3 DNA is TGTGCCAGCAGTCTTAGCCGTGAAAAACTGTTTTTT.

In this sample, this clonotype turned up a few times. This chain connects TRBV4-2 to TRBJ1-1; tentative D call: TRBD1 (5 bases). Germline loops: CDR1 LGHNA, CDR2 YNFKEQ. Trimming cost V 3 bases and J 1 base, with 18 bases left between them. The CDR3 is made up of 17 amino acids. Here the CDR3 DNA reads TGTGCCAGCAGCCAGGACCCGGGTAGGAGGGGGAACACTGAAGCTTTCTTT. Its translation is CASSQDPGRRGNTEAFF.

This clonotype was detected ten times or more. The chain carries TRBV27 and TRBJ2-4, with 7 bases matching TRBD1. V lost 5 bases and J lost 6; bases outside the gene matches: 4. CDR1 is MNHEY, CDR2 SMNVEV, per germline (reference sequence). The CDR3 has 13 residues. As DNA, the CDR3 is TGTGCCAGCAGTAAGGGGGCCGGAAACATTCAGTACTTC. It specifies CASSKGAGNIQYF.

This clonotype was seen more than once but under ten times. The V call is TRBV10-3, the J call TRBJ1-6, with D tentatively TRBD1 (5 bases). Between the trimmed V and J ends, which lost 6 bases and 6 bases, there was a span of 9 bases. The CDR3 is 13 residues long. CDR1 ENHRY and CDR2 SYGVKD come from the germline V gene. The CDR3 here is CAIRPDSNSPLHF. The CDR3 nucleotides read TGTGCCATCAGACCCGACAGTAATTCACCCCTCCACTTT.

DNA for the CDR3: TGTGCCAGCAGCTTATCCGGACAGGAGCAGTTCTTC. This translates into CASSLSGQEQFF. The chain couples TRBV7-6 to TRBJ2-1, with a weak D call TRBD1 (6 bases). The CDR3 is 12 amino acids. The germline V and J ends were trimmed by 2 bases and 10 bases, with 9 bases remaining between them. From germline, CDR1 is SGHVS and CDR2 FNYEAQ.

This clonotype has a handful of counts. The chain carries TRBV5-1 and TRBJ1-5; D is ambiguous. This CDR3 comprises 17 residues. CDR1 is SGHRS and CDR2 is YFSETQ in the germline V gene. V lost 1 base to trimming and J lost 2 bases, with 16 bases between them. The CDR3 region has the DNA TGCGCCAGCAGCTTGATGCCGGCCGGGGAAGGCAATCAGCCCCAGCATTTT. Translated, it gives CASSLMPAGEGNQPQHF.

The chain uses TRBV10-3 and TRBJ2-1; D gene uncertain. Germline CDR1 is ENHRY and CDR2 is SYGVKD. This CDR3 spans 14 amino acids. Trimming stripped 4 bases from V and 4 bases from J, with 11 bases between. CDR3 DNA sequence: TGTGCCATCAGTGGCACACTTGGTTACAATGAGCAGTTCTTC. It encodes CAISGTLGYNEQFF.

The genes are TRBV5-4 and TRBJ1-6, with D tentatively TRBD1 (5 bases). CDR1 and CDR2 from the germline V gene are SGHNT and YYREEE (reference sequence). This CDR3 spans 16 amino acids. Trimming stripped 4 bases from V and 4 bases from J, with 15 bases between. CDR3 in DNA: TGTGCCAGCAGCCCGGTTTCAGGGACGTATAATTCACCCCTCCACTTT. It encodes CASSPVSGTYNSPLHF.

J is TRBJ2-1 and V is TRBV3-1; the D gene is possibly TRBD2 (6 bases). Germline V lookup: CDR1 LGHDT, CDR2 YNNKEL (reference sequence). V lost 0 bases and J 9 bases, leaving 18 bases between the germline ends. This CDR3 is 16 amino acids long. The CDR3 coding sequence is TGTGCCAGCAGCCAAGATTTGGCTAGCCGGCGGGGTGAGCAGTTCTTC. It yields the protein CASSQDLASRRGEQFF.

The V gene is TRBV7-6, the J gene TRBJ2-6, with D uncertain. The V end lost 5 bases, the J end lost 0 bases, and 14 bases lay between the germline ends. Germline CDR1 and CDR2: SGHVS and FNYEAQ. The length of the CDR3 is 17 residues. CDR3 in DNA: TGTGCCAGCAGCAGAGACATCGTATTCTCTGGGGCCAACGTCCTGACTTTC. Translated: CASSRDIVFSGANVLTF. The whole variable domain, filled in from reference TRBV7-6 and TRBJ2-6, reads GAGVSQSPRYKVTKRGQDVALRCDPISGHVSLYWYRQALGQGPEFLTYFNYEAQQDKSGLPNDRFSAERPEGSISTLTIQRTEQRDSAMYRCASSRDIVFSGANVLTFGAGSRLTVL.